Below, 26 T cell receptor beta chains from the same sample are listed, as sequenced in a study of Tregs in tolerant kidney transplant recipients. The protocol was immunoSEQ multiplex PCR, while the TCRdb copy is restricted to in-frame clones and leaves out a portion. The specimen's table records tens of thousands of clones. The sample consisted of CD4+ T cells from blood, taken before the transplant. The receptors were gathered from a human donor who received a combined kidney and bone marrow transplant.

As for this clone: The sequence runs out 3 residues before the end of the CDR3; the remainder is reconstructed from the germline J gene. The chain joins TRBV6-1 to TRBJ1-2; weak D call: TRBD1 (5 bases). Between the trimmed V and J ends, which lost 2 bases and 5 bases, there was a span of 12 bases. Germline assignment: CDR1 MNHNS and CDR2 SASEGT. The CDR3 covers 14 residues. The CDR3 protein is CASSELGKGYGYTF. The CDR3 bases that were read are TGTGCCAGCAGTGAATTAGGGAAGGGGTATGGC.

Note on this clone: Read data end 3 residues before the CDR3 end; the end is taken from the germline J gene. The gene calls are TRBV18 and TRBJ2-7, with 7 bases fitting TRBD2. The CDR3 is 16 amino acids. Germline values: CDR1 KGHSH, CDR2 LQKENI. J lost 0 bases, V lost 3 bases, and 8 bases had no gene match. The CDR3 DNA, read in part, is TGTGCCAGCTCACCGGGGGGGGGACGCTACTCCTACGAG. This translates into CASSPGGGRYSYE. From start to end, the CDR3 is CASSPGGGRYSYEQYF.

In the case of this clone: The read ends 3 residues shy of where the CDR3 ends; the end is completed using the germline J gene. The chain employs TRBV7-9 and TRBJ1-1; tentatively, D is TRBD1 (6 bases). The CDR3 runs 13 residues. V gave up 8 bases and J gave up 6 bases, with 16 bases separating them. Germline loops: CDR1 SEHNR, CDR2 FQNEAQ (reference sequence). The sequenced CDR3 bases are TGTGCCAGCGGCAGGACAGCTACCCCTGAA. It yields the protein CASGRTATPE. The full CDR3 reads CASGRTATPEAFF.

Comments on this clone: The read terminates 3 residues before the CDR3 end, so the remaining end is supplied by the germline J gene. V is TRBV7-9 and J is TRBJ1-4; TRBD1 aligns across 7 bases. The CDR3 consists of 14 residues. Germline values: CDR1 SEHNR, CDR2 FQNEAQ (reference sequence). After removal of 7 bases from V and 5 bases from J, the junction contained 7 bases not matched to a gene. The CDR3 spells CASTVGTDNEKLFF. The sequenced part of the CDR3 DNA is TGTGCCAGCACGGTGGGGACAGACAATGAAAAA.

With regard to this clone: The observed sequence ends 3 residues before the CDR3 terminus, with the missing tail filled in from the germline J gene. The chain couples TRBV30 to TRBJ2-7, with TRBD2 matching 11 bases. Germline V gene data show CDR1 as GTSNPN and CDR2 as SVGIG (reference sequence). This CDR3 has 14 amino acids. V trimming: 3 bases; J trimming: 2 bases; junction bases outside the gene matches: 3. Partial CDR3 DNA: TGTGCCTGGAGGCCGGGACTAGCGGCCTACGAG. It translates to CAWRPGLAAYE. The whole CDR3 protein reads CAWRPGLAAYEQYF.

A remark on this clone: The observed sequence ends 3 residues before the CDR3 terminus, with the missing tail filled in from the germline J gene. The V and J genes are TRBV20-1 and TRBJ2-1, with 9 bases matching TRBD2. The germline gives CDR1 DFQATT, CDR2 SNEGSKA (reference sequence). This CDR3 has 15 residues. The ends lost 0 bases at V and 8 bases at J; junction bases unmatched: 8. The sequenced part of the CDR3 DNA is TGCAGTGCTAGAGATTTTGCTAGCGGGACGGATGAG. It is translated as CSARDFASGTDE. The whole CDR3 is CSARDFASGTDEQFF.

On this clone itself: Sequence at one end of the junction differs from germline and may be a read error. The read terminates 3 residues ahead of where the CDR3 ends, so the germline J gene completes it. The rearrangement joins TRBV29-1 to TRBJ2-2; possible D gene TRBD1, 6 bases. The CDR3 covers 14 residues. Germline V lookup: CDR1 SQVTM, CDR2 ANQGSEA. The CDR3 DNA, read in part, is TGCAGCGCTGAAACAGGGTCGAACACCGGGGAG. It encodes CSAETGSNTGE. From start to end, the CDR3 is CSAETGSNTGELFF.

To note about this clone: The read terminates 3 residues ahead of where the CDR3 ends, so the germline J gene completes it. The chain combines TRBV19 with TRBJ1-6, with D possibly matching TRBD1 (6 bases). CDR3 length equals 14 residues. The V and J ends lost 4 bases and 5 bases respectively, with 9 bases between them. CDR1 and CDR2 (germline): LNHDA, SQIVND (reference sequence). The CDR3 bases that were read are TGTGCCAGTAGTAAACGGACAGATAATTCACCC. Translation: CASSKRTDNSP. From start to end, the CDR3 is CASSKRTDNSPLHF.

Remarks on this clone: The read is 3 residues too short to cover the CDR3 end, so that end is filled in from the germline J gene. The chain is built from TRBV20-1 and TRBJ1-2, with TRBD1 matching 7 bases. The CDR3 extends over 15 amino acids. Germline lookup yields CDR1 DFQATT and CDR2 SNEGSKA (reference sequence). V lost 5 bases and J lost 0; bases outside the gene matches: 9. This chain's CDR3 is CSAETGPKANYGYTF. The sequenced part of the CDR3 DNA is TGCAGTGCTGAGACAGGGCCTAAGGCTAACTATGGC.

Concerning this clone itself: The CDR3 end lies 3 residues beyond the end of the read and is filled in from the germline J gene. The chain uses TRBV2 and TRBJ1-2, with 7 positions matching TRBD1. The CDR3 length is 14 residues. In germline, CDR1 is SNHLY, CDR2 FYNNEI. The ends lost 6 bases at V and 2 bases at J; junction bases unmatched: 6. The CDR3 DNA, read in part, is TGTGCCAGCAGGGGGACAGTCAAAAACTATGGC. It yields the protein CASRGTVKNYG. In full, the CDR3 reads CASRGTVKNYGYTF.

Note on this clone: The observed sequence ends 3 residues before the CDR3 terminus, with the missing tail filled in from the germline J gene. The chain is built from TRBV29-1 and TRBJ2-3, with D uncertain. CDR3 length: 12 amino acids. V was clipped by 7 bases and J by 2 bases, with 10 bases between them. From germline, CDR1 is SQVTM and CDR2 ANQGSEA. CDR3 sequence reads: CSALADTDTQYF. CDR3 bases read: TGCAGCGCCCTCGCGGACACAGATACG.

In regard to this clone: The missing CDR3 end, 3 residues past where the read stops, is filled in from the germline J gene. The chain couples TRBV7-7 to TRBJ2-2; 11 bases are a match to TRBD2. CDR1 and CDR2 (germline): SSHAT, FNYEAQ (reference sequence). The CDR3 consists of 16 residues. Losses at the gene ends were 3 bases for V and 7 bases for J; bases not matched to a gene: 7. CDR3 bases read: TGTGCCAGCAGCTTTAGCCTAGCGGGAGGCAGCGGGGAG. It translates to CASSFSLAGGSGE. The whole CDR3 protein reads CASSFSLAGGSGELFF.

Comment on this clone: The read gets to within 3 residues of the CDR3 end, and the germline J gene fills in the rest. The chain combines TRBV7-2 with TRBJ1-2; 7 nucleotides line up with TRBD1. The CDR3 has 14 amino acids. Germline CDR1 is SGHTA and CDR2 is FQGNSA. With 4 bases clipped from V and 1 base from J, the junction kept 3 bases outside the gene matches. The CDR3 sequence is CASSSQGVNYGYTF. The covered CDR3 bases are TGTGCCAGCAGCTCTCAGGGGGTTAACTATGGC.

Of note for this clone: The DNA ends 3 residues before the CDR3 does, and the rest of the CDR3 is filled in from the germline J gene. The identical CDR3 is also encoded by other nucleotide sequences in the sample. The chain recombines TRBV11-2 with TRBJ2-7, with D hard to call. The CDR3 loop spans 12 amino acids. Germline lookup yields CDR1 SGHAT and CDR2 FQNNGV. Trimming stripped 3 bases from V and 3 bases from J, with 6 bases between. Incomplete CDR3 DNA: TGTGCCAGCAGCTTGTCCAGCTACGAG. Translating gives CASSLSSYE. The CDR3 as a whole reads CASSLSSYEQYF.

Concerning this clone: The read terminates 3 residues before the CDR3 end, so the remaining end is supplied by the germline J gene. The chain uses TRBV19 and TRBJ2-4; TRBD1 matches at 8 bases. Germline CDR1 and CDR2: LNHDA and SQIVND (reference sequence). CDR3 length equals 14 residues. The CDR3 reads CASRAGQGGYGQYF. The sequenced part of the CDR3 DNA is TGTGCCAGTAGGGCCGGACAGGGAGGCTATGGT.

CDR3 residues: CSAPATGGGGTDTQYF. The CDR3 DNA, read in part, is TGCAGTGCCCCTGCCACTGGGGGGGGCGGCACAGATACG. The chain joins TRBV20-1 to TRBJ2-3; tentative D call: TRBD2 (7 bases). The read falls 3 residues short of the CDR3 end, and the missing part is taken from the germline J gene. Germline CDR1 is DFQATT and CDR2 is SNEGSKA (reference sequence). There are 16 residues in the CDR3. The V gene lost 6 bases and the J gene lost 1 base, with 20 bases spanning the gap.

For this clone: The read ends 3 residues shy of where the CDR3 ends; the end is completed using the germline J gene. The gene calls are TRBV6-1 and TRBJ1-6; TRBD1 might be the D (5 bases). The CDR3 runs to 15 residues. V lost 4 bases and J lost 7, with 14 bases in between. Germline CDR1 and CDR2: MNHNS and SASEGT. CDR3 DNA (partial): TGTGCCAGCAGTGTGGGGGGGATAGGAAATTCACCC. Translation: CASSVGGIGNSP. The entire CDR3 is CASSVGGIGNSPLHF.

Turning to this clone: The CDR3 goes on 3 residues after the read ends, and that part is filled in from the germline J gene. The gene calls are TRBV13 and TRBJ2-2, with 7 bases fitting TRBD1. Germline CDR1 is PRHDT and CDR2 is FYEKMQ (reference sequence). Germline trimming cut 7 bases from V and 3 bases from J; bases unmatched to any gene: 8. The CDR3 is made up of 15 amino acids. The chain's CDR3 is CASKTGELYTGELFF. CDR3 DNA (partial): TGTGCCAGCAAAACAGGGGAATTGTACACCGGGGAG.

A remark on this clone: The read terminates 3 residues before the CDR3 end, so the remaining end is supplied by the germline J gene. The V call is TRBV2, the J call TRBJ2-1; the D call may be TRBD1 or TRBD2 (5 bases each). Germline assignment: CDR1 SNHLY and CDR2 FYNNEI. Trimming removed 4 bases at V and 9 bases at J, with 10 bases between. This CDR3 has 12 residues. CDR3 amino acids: CASSVQRGEQFF. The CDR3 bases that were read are TGTGCCAGCAGTGTACAGAGGGGTGAG. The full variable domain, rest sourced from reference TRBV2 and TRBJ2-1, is EPEVTQTPSHQVTQMGQEVILRCVPISNHLYFYWYRQILGQKVEFLVSFYNNEISEKSEIFDDQFSVERPDGSNFTLKIRSTKLEDSAMYFCASSVQRGEQFFGPGTRLTVL.

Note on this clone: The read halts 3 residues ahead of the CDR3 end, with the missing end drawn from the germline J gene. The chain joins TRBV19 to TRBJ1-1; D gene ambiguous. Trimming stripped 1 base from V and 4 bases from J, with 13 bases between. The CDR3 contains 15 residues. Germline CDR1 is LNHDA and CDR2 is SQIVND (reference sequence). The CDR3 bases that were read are TGTGCCAGTAGTATAGTATCCTCCGGTTCCACTGAA. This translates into CASSIVSSGSTE. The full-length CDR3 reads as CASSIVSSGSTEAFF.

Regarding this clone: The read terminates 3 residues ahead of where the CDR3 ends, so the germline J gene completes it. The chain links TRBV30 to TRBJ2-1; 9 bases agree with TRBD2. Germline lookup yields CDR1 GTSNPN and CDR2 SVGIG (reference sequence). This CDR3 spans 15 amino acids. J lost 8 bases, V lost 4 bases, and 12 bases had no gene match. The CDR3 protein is CAWTLGLAGSDEQFF. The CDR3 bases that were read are TGTGCCTGGACCCTGGGGCTAGCGGGAAGTGATGAG.

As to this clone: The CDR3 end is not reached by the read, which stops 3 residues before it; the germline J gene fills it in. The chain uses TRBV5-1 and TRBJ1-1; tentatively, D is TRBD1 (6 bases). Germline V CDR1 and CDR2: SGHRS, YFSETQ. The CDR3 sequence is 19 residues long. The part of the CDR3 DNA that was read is TGCGCCAGCAGCTTGGGGAGGGGGGGACTCCACCTAGCCCGGGCAGAA. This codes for CASSLGRGGLHLARAE. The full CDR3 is CASSLGRGGLHLARAEAFF.

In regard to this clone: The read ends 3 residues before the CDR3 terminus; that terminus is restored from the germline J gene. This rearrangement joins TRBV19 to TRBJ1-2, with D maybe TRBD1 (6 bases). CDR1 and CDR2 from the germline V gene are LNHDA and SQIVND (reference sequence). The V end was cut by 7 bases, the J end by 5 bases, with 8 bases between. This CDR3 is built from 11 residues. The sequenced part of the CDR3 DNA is TGTGCCAGTACGCAGGGGTATGGC. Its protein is CASTQGYG. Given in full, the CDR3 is CASTQGYGYTF.

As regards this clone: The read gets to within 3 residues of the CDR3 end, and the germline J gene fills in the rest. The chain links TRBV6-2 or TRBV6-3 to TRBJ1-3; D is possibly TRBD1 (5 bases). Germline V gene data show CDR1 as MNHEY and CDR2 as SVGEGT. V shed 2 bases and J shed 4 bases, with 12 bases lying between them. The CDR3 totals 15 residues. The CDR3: CASSYRGSLGNTIYF. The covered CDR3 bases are TGTGCCAGCAGTTACAGGGGATCGCTCGGAAACACC.

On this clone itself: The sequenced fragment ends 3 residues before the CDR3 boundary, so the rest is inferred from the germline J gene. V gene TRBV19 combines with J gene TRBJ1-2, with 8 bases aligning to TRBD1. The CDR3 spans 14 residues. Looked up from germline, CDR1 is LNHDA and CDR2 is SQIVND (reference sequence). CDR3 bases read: TGTGCCAGTATGAGACAGGGGTTCGGGGAAGGC. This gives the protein CASMRQGFGEG. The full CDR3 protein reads CASMRQGFGEGYTF.

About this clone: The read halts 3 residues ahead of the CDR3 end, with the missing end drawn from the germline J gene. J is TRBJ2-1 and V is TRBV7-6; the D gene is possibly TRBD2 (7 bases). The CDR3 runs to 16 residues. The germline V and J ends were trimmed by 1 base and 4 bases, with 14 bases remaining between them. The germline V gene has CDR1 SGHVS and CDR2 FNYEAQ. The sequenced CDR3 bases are TGTGCCAGCAGCTTAGTTGGGGGGGCTGATTACAATGAG. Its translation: CASSLVGGADYNE. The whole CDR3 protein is CASSLVGGADYNEQFF.